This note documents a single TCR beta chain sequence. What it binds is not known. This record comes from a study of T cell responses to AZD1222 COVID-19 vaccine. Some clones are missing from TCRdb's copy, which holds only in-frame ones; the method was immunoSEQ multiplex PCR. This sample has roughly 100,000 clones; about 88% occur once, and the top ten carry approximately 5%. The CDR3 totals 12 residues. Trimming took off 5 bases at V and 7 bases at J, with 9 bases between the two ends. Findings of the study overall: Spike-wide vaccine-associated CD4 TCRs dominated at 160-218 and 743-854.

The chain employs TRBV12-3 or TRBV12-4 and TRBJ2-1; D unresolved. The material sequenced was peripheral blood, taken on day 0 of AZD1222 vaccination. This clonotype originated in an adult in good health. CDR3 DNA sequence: TGTGCCAGCAGTAGGGCAGCAAATGAGCAGTTCTTC. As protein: CASSRAANEQFF.